Included here is one TCR beta chain sequence, with context. Its antigen is not known. The sample is drawn from a study of a mutant IDH1 vaccine in newly diagnosed glioma. Whole-study context: The initiation of vaccination occurred 4-6 weeks after radiotherapy alone, or with temozolomide cycles.

Profiling relied on immunoSEQ multiplex PCR, and the TCRdb table lists in-frame clones only, not all of them. The sample comprises roughly 19,000 clones, around 80% of which are singletons, and about 13% rests with the top ten. This sample's time point: week 23, last vaccination. What each vaccine dose contained was 300 ug of mutant IDH1 20-mer peptide, accompanied by topical imiquimod. The V end was cut by 0 bases, the J end by 5 bases, with 14 bases between. This CDR3 is built from 17 residues. CDR1 is ENHRY and CDR2 is SYGVKD in the germline V gene. The chain employs TRBV10-3 and TRBJ1-6, with D possibly being TRBD1 (6 bases). This specimen consisted of PBMCs, obtained from a glioma patient whose treatment included an IDH1 peptide vaccine. The receptor comes from a man younger than 40 with glioma. The CDR3: CAISESNRQGNNSPLHF. The CDR3 bases are TGTGCCATCAGTGAGTCGAATCGGCAGGGGAATAATTCACCCCTCCACTTT.